This TCR beta chain was recorded in a study of T cell responses to AZD1222 COVID-19 vaccine. Sequencing used immunoSEQ multiplex PCR; TCRdb keeps in-frame clones, though not all of them. The profile shows about 110,000 clones, 81% of them singletons. This CDR3 spans 14 amino acids. CDR1 and CDR2 (germline): SGHAT, FQNNGV. V gave up 4 bases and J gave up 10 bases; unmatched junction bases: 10. The sequence was collected from an adult in good health. The V gene is TRBV11-2, the J gene TRBJ1-1, with 9 bases that match TRBD1. Material: peripheral blood, obtained on day 0 of AZD1222 vaccination. This CDR3 reads CASSSGQGGSRAFF. The CDR3 DNA is TGTGCCAGCAGCTCGGGACAGGGCGGCTCGCGAGCTTTCTTT. Using reference TRBV11-2 and TRBJ1-1 for the parts outside the CDR3, the full variable domain is EAGVAQSPRYKIIEKRQSVAFWCNPISGHATLYWYQQILGQGPKLLIQFQNNGVVDDSQLPKDRFSAERLKGVDSTLKIQPAKLEDSAVYLCASSSGQGGSRAFFGQGTRLTVV.